The sequence of this TCR beta chain was determined in a study of CD8 T cells in Susac syndrome. Study-level points and caveats: The TCR sequencing and HLA analysis in the study involved a relatively small number of individuals, as the study acknowledged.

The RNA, about 0.45 to 1 ug, was put through reverse transcription using random hexamers. TCR beta CDR3 was amplified by immunoSEQ covering 54 Vbeta and 13 Jbeta. A single record per CDR3 protein comes from TCRdb applying MiXCR to the immunoSEQ multiplex PCR reads. The sample includes 100,000 or so distinct CDR3 sequences, roughly 91% of them seen just once. Regarding this clonotype: Its cognate antigen is unknown.

The CDR3 length is 15 residues. Germline CDR1 is MNHNY and CDR2 is SVGAGI (reference sequence). Trimming removed 5 bases from V and 4 bases from J; junction bases left unmatched: 7. The chain carries TRBV6-6 and TRBJ2-7, with 11 nucleotides matching TRBD1. This sequence was found in a human donor in good health. Sequencing was carried out using CD4+ T cells from PBMCs. The CDR3 spells CASSNGDRGIYEQYF. CDR3 DNA: TGTGCCAGCAGTAACGGGGACAGGGGGATTTACGAGCAGTACTTC.